This T cell receptor (beta chain) was retrieved from a study of T cell changes during pregnancy in multiple sclerosis. Sequencing was performed with immunoSEQ multiplex PCR; in TCRdb, only in-frame clones are kept and a portion is missing. This table has 35,000 to 45,000 clones, around 94% appearing once. Per germline, CDR1 SGHAT and CDR2 FQNNGV. V lost 1 base and J 7 bases, leaving 7 bases between the germline ends. The CDR3 covers 12 residues. This clonotype was obtained from a female donor with multiple sclerosis, enrolled in a pregnancy study. This sequence joins TRBV11-2 and TRBJ1-1; D uncertain. Sequencing used peripheral blood. The CDR3 is CASSLGSDEAFF. CDR3 DNA: TGTGCCAGCAGCTTAGGGTCGGATGAAGCTTTCTTT. The full variable domain, completed using reference TRBV11-2 and TRBJ1-1, is EAGVAQSPRYKIIEKRQSVAFWCNPISGHATLYWYQQILGQGPKLLIQFQNNGVVDDSQLPKDRFSAERLKGVDSTLKIQPAKLEDSAVYLCASSLGSDEAFFGQGTRLTVV.